The clone carrying this T cell receptor (beta chain) was found many times. What it binds is unknown. This specimen belongs to a study of metastatic and nonmetastatic thyroid tumors. On the study more broadly: It was across blood and tumor or nodule tissue from malignant and benign thyroid patients that repertoires were compared. Findings and caveats of the study: Across blood and tumor, TCR beta diversity in malignant thyroid tumors was reportedly significantly higher than in benign nodules.

Per the authors' pipeline: Between-group CDR3 differences, defined by clinicopathological status, yielded a distant-metastasis classifier for papillary thyroid cancer. TCRdb re-called clones from the PCR reads using MiXCR. Here the V and J calls rest on TCRdb's processing, not on the authors' analysis. The repertoire holds fewer than 100,000 clones, with under 15% as singletons. Treatment of any kind had been given to no patient before thyroid surgery. V was trimmed by 0 bases and J by 0 bases, leaving 4 bases between them. The length of the CDR3 is 14 residues. Germline V gene data show CDR1 as SGHRS and CDR2 as YFSETQ.

The chain carries TRBV5-1 and TRBJ1-3; D remains unclear. Sequenced sample: blood. This receptor was identified in a female donor with papillary thyroid cancer or a benign thyroid nodule (not recorded which). Some clones in this sample may be carry-over from other donors' samples. The chain's CDR3 is CASSLVGSGNTIYF. CDR3 sequence (DNA): TGCGCCAGCAGCTTGGTTGGCTCTGGAAACACCATATATTTT.